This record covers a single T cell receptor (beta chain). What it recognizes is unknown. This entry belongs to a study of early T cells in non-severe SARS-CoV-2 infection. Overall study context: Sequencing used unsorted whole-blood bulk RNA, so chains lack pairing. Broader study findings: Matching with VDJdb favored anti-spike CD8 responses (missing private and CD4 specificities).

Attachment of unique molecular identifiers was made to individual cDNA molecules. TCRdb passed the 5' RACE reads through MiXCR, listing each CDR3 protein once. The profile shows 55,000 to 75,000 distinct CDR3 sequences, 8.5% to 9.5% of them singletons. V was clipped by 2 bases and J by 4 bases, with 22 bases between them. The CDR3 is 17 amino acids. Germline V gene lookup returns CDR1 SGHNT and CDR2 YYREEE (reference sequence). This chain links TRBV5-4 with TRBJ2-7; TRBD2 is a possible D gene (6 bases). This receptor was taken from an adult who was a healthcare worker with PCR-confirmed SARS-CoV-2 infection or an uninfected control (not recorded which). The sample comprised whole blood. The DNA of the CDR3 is TGTGCCAGCAGCTTTGGAGGGGCGAGAGGTTCGATATACGAGCAGTACGTC. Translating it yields CASSFGGARGSIYEQYV.